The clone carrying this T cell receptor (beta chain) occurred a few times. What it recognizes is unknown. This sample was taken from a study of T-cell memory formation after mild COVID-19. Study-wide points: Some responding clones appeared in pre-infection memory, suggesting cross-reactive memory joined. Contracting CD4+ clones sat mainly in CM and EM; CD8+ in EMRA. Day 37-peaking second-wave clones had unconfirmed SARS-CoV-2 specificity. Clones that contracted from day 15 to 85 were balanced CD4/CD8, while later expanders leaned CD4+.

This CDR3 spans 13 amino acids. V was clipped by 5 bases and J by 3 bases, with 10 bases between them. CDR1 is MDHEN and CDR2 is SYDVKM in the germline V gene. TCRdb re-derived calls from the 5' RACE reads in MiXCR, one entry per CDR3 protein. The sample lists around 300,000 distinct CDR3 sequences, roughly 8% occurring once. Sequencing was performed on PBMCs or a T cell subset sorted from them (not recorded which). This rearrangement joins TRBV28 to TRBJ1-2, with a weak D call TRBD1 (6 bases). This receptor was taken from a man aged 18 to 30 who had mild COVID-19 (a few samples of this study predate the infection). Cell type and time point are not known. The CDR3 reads CASSLTGYYGYTF. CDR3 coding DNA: TGTGCCAGCAGTCTCACAGGGTACTATGGCTACACCTTC.